A single sample is the source of the 8 T cell receptor beta chains below, sequenced in a study of blood T cell repertoires in COVID-19. The method was immunoSEQ multiplex PCR; TCRdb's version includes in-frame clones alone and lacks a portion of them. The sample shows around 50,000 clones, 82% of them seen only once. The sample taken for sequencing was peripheral blood. The receptors were gathered from an older man with COVID-19, enrolled during active disease.

The chain joins TRBV21-1 to TRBJ1-1; the D call in the table, TRBD1, was not verified against the DNA. TRBV21-1 is an annotated pseudogene. This CDR3 is 16 amino acids long. The DNA of the CDR3 is TGTGCCAGCAGCAAAAGGCAAGGACAGGGGAACACTGAAGCTTTCTTT. Translation gives CASSKRQGQGNTEAFF.

This chain joins TRBV30 and TRBJ1-1; D might be TRBD1 (6 bases). This CDR3 has 17 amino acids. Germline assignment: CDR1 GTSNPN and CDR2 SVGIG (reference sequence). Trimming removed 2 bases at V and 1 base at J, with 20 bases between. CDR3 bases: TGTGCCTGGAGTTTCCGAAGCGACGACAGGTGGAACACTGAAGCTTTCTTT. It encodes CAWSFRSDDRWNTEAFF.

The chain combines TRBV6-6 with TRBJ2-3; 7 nucleotides agree with TRBD2. The CDR3 covers 15 residues. Germline assignment: CDR1 MNHNY and CDR2 SVGAGI (reference sequence). The V and J ends lost 8 bases and 0 bases, in that order; junction bases with no gene match: 8. The CDR3 DNA reads as TGTGCCAGCGGCGGGGGAGCGTTTAGCACAGATACGCAGTATTTT. Translating it yields CASGGGAFSTDTQYF.

J is TRBJ2-2 and V is TRBV30, with D possibly being TRBD2 (6 bases). From germline, CDR1 is GTSNPN and CDR2 SVGIG (reference sequence). The CDR3 extends over 12 amino acids. Trimming took 2 bases from V and 7 from J, leaving 8 bases between them. CDR3 sequence (DNA): TGTGCCTGGAGTCGTAGCGGCGGGGAGCTGTTTTTT. It translates to CAWSRSGGELFF.

This chain joins TRBV20-1 and TRBJ2-5, with TRBD2 matching 10 bases. There are 14 residues in the CDR3. Germline CDR1 and CDR2: DFQATT and SNEGSKA (reference sequence). Trimming removed 3 bases from V and 5 bases from J; junction bases left unmatched: 6. The CDR3 DNA reads as TGCAGTGCTAGTCTACTAGCGGGGAAGGAGACCCAGTACTTC. It specifies CSASLLAGKETQYF.

The chain joins TRBV2 to TRBJ2-3; 8 nucleotides line up with TRBD1. Unmatched junction bases numbered 12, after V lost 6 bases and J lost 4 bases. CDR1 is SNHLY, CDR2 FYNNEI, per germline. This CDR3 has 16 amino acids. DNA for the CDR3: TGTGCCAGCAGACGCTCCAGGGGGCAAGACCCAGATACGCAGTATTTT. Translating gives CASRRSRGQDPDTQYF.

This chain connects TRBV19 to TRBJ2-7, with TRBD2 matching 7 bases. The CDR3 has 12 residues. Germline trimming cut 4 bases from V and 3 bases from J; bases unmatched to any gene: 0. Germline CDR1 and CDR2: LNHDA and SQIVND (reference sequence). CDR3 sequence: CASSRGGYEQYF. The CDR3 nucleotides read TGTGCCAGTAGTAGGGGGGGCTACGAGCAGTACTTC.

This chain uses TRBV30 with TRBJ2-3, with D tentatively TRBD2 (6 bases). V was cut by 2 bases and J by 2 bases, with 17 bases left in between. There are 16 residues in the CDR3. Germline loops: CDR1 GTSNPN, CDR2 SVGIG (reference sequence). This CDR3 reads CAWSKLSGGATDTQYF. The CDR3 DNA sequence: TGTGCCTGGAGTAAATTGTCGGGCGGGGCCACAGATACGCAGTATTTT.